This TCR beta chain originates from a study of neurological immune-mediated disorders. TCRdb re-derived calls from the 5' RACE reads in MiXCR, one entry per CDR3 protein. The sample lists 18,000 or so distinct CDR3 sequences, roughly 10% occurring once. This clonotype has a count of ten or more. The length of the CDR3 is 16 residues. Trimming took off 4 bases at V and 1 base at J, with 15 bases between the two ends. Per the germline V gene, CDR1 is LGHDT and CDR2 is YNNKEL (reference sequence). This clonotype was obtained from a woman in her forties or fifties in good health. The chain couples TRBV3-1 to TRBJ2-3; D possibly corresponds to TRBD2 (6 bases). Material for sequencing was CD8+ T cells from blood. The CDR3 nucleotides read TGTGCCAGCAGCCCGCTCGGCGGGGCTCGCACAGATACGCAGTATTTT. Encoded protein: CASSPLGGARTDTQYF.